This TCR beta chain comes out of a study of T cell changes during pregnancy in multiple sclerosis. The data were produced by immunoSEQ multiplex PCR, yet TCRdb's version contains in-frame clones alone and is incomplete. In the table there are 65,000 to 85,000 clones, about 93% of which are singletons. Germline V gives CDR1 GTSNPN, CDR2 SVGIG (reference sequence). The ends were cut back, 4 bases at V and 1 base at J, with 10 bases in the middle. The CDR3 has 13 amino acids. The material was CD4+ T cells from peripheral blood mononuclear cells, obtained after pregnancy. The receptor's source is a female donor with multiple sclerosis, enrolled in a pregnancy study. This chain connects TRBV30 to TRBJ1-1; TRBD1 might be the D (5 bases). The CDR3 sequence: CAWTGSKNTEAFF. Written as DNA, the CDR3 is TGTGCCTGGACAGGGTCCAAGAACACTGAAGCTTTCTTT.